The rows below give T cell receptor beta chains drawn from one sample of a study of beta chain features in type 1 diabetes. The protocol was immunoSEQ multiplex PCR, while the TCRdb copy is restricted to in-frame clones and leaves out a portion. Among approximately 160,000 clones listed, approximately 9% were seen once. The sequencing sample was made of central memory CD4+ T cells from blood. All receptors come from a woman younger than 35 in good health. Both conserved end residues are part of each CDR3. A D gene is named only where the DNA matches it firmly. Expanded clones get a size class; other rows say once, few or many, or leave the size out.

j_call clone_size v_call d_call cdr3_aa cdr3_nt
TRBJ1-5 few TRBV2 NA CASSDVVVNQPQHF TGTGCCAGCAGTGACGTGGTAGTAAATCAGCCCCAGCATTTT
TRBJ2-3 few TRBV25-1 TRBD1 CASSDYGTGMGTDTQYF TGTGCCAGCAGTGATTACGGGACAGGGATGGGAACAGATACGCAGTATTTT
TRBJ2-5 NA TRBV7-2 NA CASSSRSETQYF TGTGCCAGCAGCTCTAGGTCAGAGACCCAGTACTTC
TRBJ2-3 many TRBV2 TRBD2 CASRPGLATDTQYF TGTGCCAGCAGGCCGGGACTAGCGACAGATACGCAGTATTTT
TRBJ1-3 NA TRBV29-1 NA CSARTDGSGNTIYF TGCAGCGCCCGGACAGACGGCTCTGGAAACACCATATATTTT
TRBJ1-2 few TRBV7-2 NA CASSFNRAEWGYTF TGTGCCAGCAGCTTCAACAGGGCCGAATGGGGCTACACCTTC
TRBJ1-5 few TRBV28 NA CASSLRGWNQPQHF TGTGCCAGCAGTTTAAGGGGCTGGAATCAGCCCCAGCATTTT
TRBJ1-4 once TRBV6-1 NA CASSRSGQKNEKLFF TGTGCCAGCAGTCGCTCGGGACAAAAGAATGAAAAACTGTTTTTT
TRBJ2-5 NA TRBV29-1 TRBD2 CSVDPPGGALGETQYF TGCAGCGTTGACCCCCCCGGGGGGGCCTTAGGGGAGACCCAGTACTTC
TRBJ2-5 few TRBV7-9 TRBD1 CASSSYPGQKYQETQYF TGTGCCAGCAGCTCGTATCCGGGACAGAAGTACCAAGAGACCCAGTACTTC
TRBJ2-3 NA TRBV5-1 TRBD2 CASSSGLEGDTQYF TGCGCCAGCAGCTCAGGACTAGAGGGGGATACGCAGTATTTT
TRBJ2-1 few TRBV9 TRBD2 CASSVGGAGDYNEQFF TGTGCCAGCAGCGTAGGAGGGGCGGGAGATTACAATGAGCAGTTCTTC
TRBJ2-5 NA TRBV7-9 TRBD2 CASSPGLADKETQYF TGTGCCAGCAGCCCGGGACTAGCTGACAAAGAGACCCAGTACTTC
TRBJ2-3 NA TRBV1 NA CTSVPGTGGPDTQYF TGCACCAGCGTTCCCGGGACAGGGGGCCCAGATACGCAGTATTTT
TRBJ2-1 NA TRBV7-2 TRBD2 CASSSGLAGGAYNEQFF TGTGCCAGCAGCTCGGGACTAGCGGGAGGAGCCTACAATGAGCAGTTCTTC
TRBJ1-2 many TRBV7-9 NA CASSTRTAIDGYTF TGTGCCAGCAGCACCCGGACTGCTATCGATGGCTACACCTTC
TRBJ1-4 few TRBV14 TRBD1 CASSRDRDRAEKLFF TGTGCCAGCAGCCGTGACAGGGATCGAGCTGAAAAACTGTTTTTT
TRBJ2-2 few TRBV7-3 TRBD1 CASSPGRTGATGELFF TGTGCCAGCAGCCCGGGAAGGACAGGCGCCACCGGGGAGCTGTTTTTT
TRBJ1-2 NA TRBV11-2 TRBD1 CASSRDRANYGYTF TGTGCCAGCAGCAGAGACAGGGCCAACTATGGCTACACCTTC
TRBJ1-2 NA TRBV5-1 NA CASSLGLADNYGYTF TGCGCCAGCAGCTTGGGGTTGGCGGATAACTATGGCTACACCTTC
TRBJ1-1 few TRBV20-1 NA CSAQSTEAFF TGCAGTGCACAGAGTACTGAAGCTTTCTTT
TRBJ2-5 few TRBV2 TRBD2 CASTPGSGRTETQYF TGTGCCAGCACCCCCGGCAGCGGGAGAACGGAGACCCAGTACTTC
TRBJ1-2 few TRBV7-2 NA CASSLRNDGRGYTF TGTGCCAGCAGCTTGCGAAACGACGGCAGGGGCTACACCTTC
TRBJ1-4 many TRBV4-1 TRBD1 CASSQSGTVNEKLFF TGCGCCAGCAGCCAATCCGGGACAGTTAATGAAAAACTGTTTTTT
TRBJ1-2 few TRBV29-1 TRBD1 CSVLTGAYGYTF TGCAGCGTTTTAACAGGGGCCTATGGCTACACCTTC
TRBJ2-1 NA TRBV11-2 TRBD2 CASSSTRTSGGYNEQFF TGTGCCAGCAGCTCAACCCGGACTAGCGGGGGCTACAATGAGCAGTTCTTC
TRBJ1-6 NA TRBV6-5 NA CASSRDNNSPLHF TGTGCCAGTTCCCGGGACAATAATTCACCCCTCCACTTT
TRBJ1-2 NA TRBV6-6 TRBD1 CASSYTDRGQIGYTF TGTGCCAGCAGTTACACGGACAGGGGGCAAATCGGCTACACCTTC
TRBJ2-3 NA TRBV5-1 TRBD2 CASSLASGVEDTQYF TGCGCCAGCAGCTTGGCCAGCGGGGTGGAAGATACGCAGTATTTT
TRBJ2-7 few TRBV30 TRBD1 CAWHRGYSYEQYF TGTGCCTGGCACAGGGGCTACTCCTACGAGCAGTACTTC
TRBJ1-2 few TRBV7-6 NA CASSLDGGGTGNYGYTF TGTGCCAGCAGCTTAGATGGTGGGGGCACAGGCAACTATGGCTACACCTTC
TRBJ2-1 few TRBV30 TRBD2 CAWGAGLAESYNEQFF TGTGCCTGGGGGGCAGGACTAGCGGAGAGCTACAATGAGCAGTTCTTC
TRBJ1-1 few TRBV29-1 NA CSVRADSEAFF TGCAGCGTTCGAGCCGACTCTGAAGCTTTCTTT
TRBJ1-2 NA TRBV5-6 TRBD1 CASTKLGQGAMAYGYTF TGTGCCAGCACCAAACTGGGACAGGGGGCTATGGCCTATGGCTACACCTTC
TRBJ2-5 few TRBV9 NA CASSVAGVEETQYF TGTGCCAGCAGCGTAGCGGGAGTTGAAGAGACCCAGTACTTC